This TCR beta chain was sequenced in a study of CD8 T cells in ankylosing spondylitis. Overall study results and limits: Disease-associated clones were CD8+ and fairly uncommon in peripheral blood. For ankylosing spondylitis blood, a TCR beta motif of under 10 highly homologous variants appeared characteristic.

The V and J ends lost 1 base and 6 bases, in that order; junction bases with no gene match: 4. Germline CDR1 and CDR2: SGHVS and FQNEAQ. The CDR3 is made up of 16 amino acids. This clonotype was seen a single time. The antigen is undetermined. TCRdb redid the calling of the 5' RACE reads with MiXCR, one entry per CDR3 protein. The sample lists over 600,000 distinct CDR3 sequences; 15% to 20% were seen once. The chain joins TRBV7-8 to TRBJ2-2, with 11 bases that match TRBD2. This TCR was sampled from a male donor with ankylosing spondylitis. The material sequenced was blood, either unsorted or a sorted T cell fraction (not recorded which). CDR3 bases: TGTGCCAGCAGCTTAGAATATAGCGGGGGGGCCGGGGAGCTGTTTTTT. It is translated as CASSLEYSGGAGELFF.